This TCR beta chain is drawn from a study of T cells in Graves' hyperthyroidism and ophthalmopathy. Study details: Initial diagnosis, before any treatment, was when peripheral blood was collected.

Amplification yielded TCR beta CDR3 regions, with RNA transcripts as the source. HTBI primers were used for first-round RT-PCR of the TCR CDR3. Via MiXCR, TCRdb re-called the multiplex PCR reads, giving one row per CDR3 protein. The sample yields about 160,000 distinct CDR3 sequences, 9.4% seen once. The CDR3 loop spans 14 amino acids. Germline CDR1 is MNHEY and CDR2 is SMNVEV (reference sequence). Trimming cost V 6 bases and J 6 bases; bases outside gene matches: 11. This clonotype has at least ten counts. What it binds is not known. Newly diagnosed patients aged 18 to 65 had hyperthyroidism of under 2 months' duration. Findings and caveats of the study: With a median lead of approximately 6.4 months before onset, the model predicted ophthalmopathy.

This TCR derives from a woman younger than 30 with Graves' hyperthyroidism that later progressed to Graves' ophthalmopathy. The sample taken for sequencing was blood. This sequence joins TRBV27 and TRBJ2-7, with 7 bases identical to TRBD2. The CDR3 loop reads CASSLRGEGGEQYF. In nucleotides, the CDR3 is TGTGCCAGCAGCTTACGGGGGGAGGGAGGCGAGCAGTACTTC.